This T cell receptor beta chain was found in a study of cytomegalovirus exposure and HLA in healthy donors. The study, taken as a whole, reports: Cytomegalovirus association was listed for 150 or so TCR beta chains. Usually a TCR sequence was rare, but some public TCRs were found in many donors.

Of note for this clone: The antigen is not known.

The donors were in the approximately 130-subject validation cohort; that cohort was separate from the roughly 700-subject first cohort. The germline V gene encodes CDR1 MNHEY and CDR2 SVGAGI. The V gene lost 0 bases and the J gene lost 5 bases, with 11 bases spanning the gap. The CDR3 length is 16 residues. Here immunoSEQ multiplex PCR was the method, and the copy in TCRdb shows in-frame clones only, minus some. Of over 100,000 clones listed, roughly 89% are singletons. The receptor's source is a young man in good health and CMV-seronegative. Sequencing was performed on PBMCs. The chain recombines TRBV6-5 with TRBJ1-6, with D possibly matching TRBD1 (5 bases). The DNA for the CDR3 is TGTGCCAGCAGTTACTCTGGCAGGGTCCATAATTCACCCCTCCACTTT. Translated: CASSYSGRVHNSPLHF.